A selection of T cell receptor beta chains follows, all from one sample in a study of cytomegalovirus exposure and HLA in healthy donors. Repertoires were generated with immunoSEQ multiplex PCR, while TCRdb's copy carries only in-frame clones and drops some. Of nearly 110,000 clones listed, 82% were seen once; the top ten hold approximately 2.6%. Sequenced sample: PBMCs. These receptors were obtained from a man younger than 45 in good health and CMV-seropositive. Both conserved end residues are part of each CDR3. Fields, in order: V gene, J gene, D gene, clone size, CDR3 protein, CDR3 DNA. The D gene is left open where the match is weak. The size entry is marked missing in some rows and otherwise reads once, few, many or a size class.

v_gene: TRBV19
j_gene: TRBJ2-7
d_gene: NA
abundance: NA
CDR3aa: CASSIERFHGEQYF
CDR3nt: TGTGCCAGTAGTATAGAACGGTTTCACGGCGAGCAGTACTTC

v_gene: TRBV18
j_gene: TRBJ1-6
d_gene: NA
abundance: NA
CDR3aa: CASSPPAPGALHF
CDR3nt: TGTGCCAGCTCACCACCGGCTCCCGGAGCCCTCCACTTT

v_gene: TRBV4-1
j_gene: TRBJ1-2
d_gene: TRBD1
abundance: NA
CDR3aa: CASSQLTGDHGYTF
CDR3nt: TGCGCCAGCAGCCAGCTGACAGGGGACCATGGCTACACCTTC

v_gene: TRBV7-9
j_gene: TRBJ2-7
d_gene: TRBD1
abundance: NA
CDR3aa: CASSSGQGAREQYF
CDR3nt: TGTGCCAGCAGCTCAGGACAGGGGGCACGCGAGCAGTACTTC

v_gene: TRBV5-4
j_gene: TRBJ2-3
d_gene: TRBD2
abundance: few
CDR3aa: CASSLRLAGGQDTQYF
CDR3nt: TGTGCCAGCAGCTTGCGGCTAGCGGGGGGCCAGGATACGCAGTATTTT

v_gene: TRBV5-6
j_gene: TRBJ2-3
d_gene: TRBD2
abundance: NA
CDR3aa: CASSLVTRASGGPDTQYF
CDR3nt: TGTGCCAGCAGCTTGGTAACGAGGGCTAGCGGGGGGCCTGATACGCAGTATTTT

v_gene: TRBV5-1
j_gene: TRBJ1-2
d_gene: TRBD1
abundance: few
CDR3aa: CASSLAGTGPYGYTF
CDR3nt: TGCGCCAGCAGCTTGGCCGGGACAGGACCTTATGGCTACACCTTC

v_gene: TRBV5-1
j_gene: TRBJ2-1
d_gene: TRBD2
abundance: NA
CDR3aa: CASSGASGGNEQFF
CDR3nt: TGCGCCAGCAGCGGGGCTAGCGGGGGCAATGAGCAGTTCTTC

v_gene: TRBV5-1
j_gene: TRBJ1-1
d_gene: NA
abundance: NA
CDR3aa: CASSTLGGMNTEAFF
CDR3nt: TGCGCCAGCAGCACCCTAGGTGGTATGAACACTGAAGCTTTCTTT

v_gene: TRBV7-9
j_gene: TRBJ1-2
d_gene: TRBD1
abundance: few
CDR3aa: CASSLPFDRENGYTF
CDR3nt: TGTGCCAGCAGCTTACCGTTTGACAGGGAGAATGGCTACACCTTC

v_gene: TRBV14
j_gene: TRBJ1-1
d_gene: TRBD1
abundance: NA
CDR3aa: CASSPRQGGTEAFF
CDR3nt: TGTGCCAGCAGCCCCCGACAGGGAGGAACTGAAGCTTTCTTT

v_gene: TRBV2
j_gene: TRBJ1-2
d_gene: NA
abundance: NA
CDR3aa: CASSAGTFYGYTF
CDR3nt: TGTGCCAGCAGTGCCGGGACTTTTTATGGCTACACCTTC

v_gene: TRBV19
j_gene: TRBJ1-6
d_gene: TRBD1
abundance: NA
CDR3aa: CASSPRDRNSPLHF
CDR3nt: TGTGCCAGTAGTCCCCGGGACAGGAATTCACCCCTCCACTTT

v_gene: TRBV10-1
j_gene: TRBJ2-5
d_gene: TRBD2
abundance: NA
CDR3aa: CASSETTLTSVETQYF
CDR3nt: TGCGCCAGCAGTGAGACTACTTTGACTAGCGTAGAGACCCAGTACTTC

v_gene: TRBV10-3
j_gene: TRBJ2-7
d_gene: NA
abundance: NA
CDR3aa: CAIKTSSYEQYF
CDR3nt: TGTGCCATCAAAACTAGCTCCTACGAGCAGTACTTC

v_gene: TRBV19
j_gene: TRBJ1-1
d_gene: NA
abundance: few
CDR3aa: CASSIELGRTNTEAFF
CDR3nt: TGTGCCAGTAGTATAGAGTTAGGGAGGACGAACACTGAAGCTTTCTTT

v_gene: TRBV30
j_gene: TRBJ1-1
d_gene: TRBD1
abundance: NA
CDR3aa: CAWSEQTGEAFF
CDR3nt: TGTGCCTGGAGCGAACAGACAGGGGAAGCTTTCTTT

v_gene: TRBV5-4
j_gene: TRBJ2-7
d_gene: TRBD1
abundance: NA
CDR3aa: CASSRDIQGTYEQYF
CDR3nt: TGTGCCAGCAGCCGAGATATACAGGGGACCTACGAGCAGTACTTC

v_gene: TRBV6-5
j_gene: TRBJ1-1
d_gene: NA
abundance: once
CDR3aa: CASRVTGARNTEAFF
CDR3nt: TGTGCCAGCAGAGTTACAGGCGCCAGGAACACTGAAGCTTTCTTT

v_gene: TRBV2
j_gene: TRBJ1-2
d_gene: NA
abundance: NA
CDR3aa: CASSVRGDYGYTF
CDR3nt: TGTGCCAGCAGTGTCAGGGGCGACTATGGCTACACCTTC

v_gene: TRBV15
j_gene: TRBJ1-4
d_gene: NA
abundance: NA
CDR3aa: CATSRQTGLREKLFF
CDR3nt: TGTGCCACCAGCAGACAAACAGGGTTGAGAGAAAAACTGTTTTTT

v_gene: TRBV30
j_gene: TRBJ2-1
d_gene: TRBD2
abundance: NA
CDR3aa: CAWSPPGRGAREQFF
CDR3nt: TGTGCCTGGAGTCCCCCTGGGCGGGGGGCCCGTGAGCAGTTCTTC

v_gene: TRBV6-5
j_gene: TRBJ2-2
d_gene: TRBD2
abundance: few
CDR3aa: CASRNLAGGAGELFF
CDR3nt: TGTGCCAGCAGAAACCTAGCGGGGGGGGCCGGGGAGCTGTTTTTT

v_gene: TRBV11-3
j_gene: TRBJ1-1
d_gene: TRBD1
abundance: once
CDR3aa: CASSRNGQGNTEAFF
CDR3nt: TGTGCCAGCAGCCGAAATGGACAGGGCAACACTGAAGCTTTCTTT

v_gene: TRBV11-2
j_gene: TRBJ2-7
d_gene: NA
abundance: NA
CDR3aa: CASTPQGRYEQYF
CDR3nt: TGTGCCAGCACCCCACAGGGCCGCTACGAGCAGTACTTC

v_gene: TRBV6-4
j_gene: TRBJ2-7
d_gene: TRBD2
abundance: NA
CDR3aa: CASSPTSGGGEQYF
CDR3nt: TGTGCCAGCAGTCCGACTAGCGGGGGGGGCGAGCAGTACTTC

v_gene: TRBV15
j_gene: TRBJ1-3
d_gene: TRBD1
abundance: NA
CDR3aa: CATSREDRVSGNTIYF
CDR3nt: TGTGCCACCAGCAGAGAAGACAGGGTCTCTGGAAACACCATATATTTT

v_gene: TRBV2
j_gene: TRBJ1-3
d_gene: NA
abundance: NA
CDR3aa: CASSKAGAGNTIYF
CDR3nt: TGTGCCAGCAGTAAGGCTGGAGCTGGAAACACCATATATTTT

v_gene: TRBV6-4
j_gene: TRBJ2-3
d_gene: TRBD2
abundance: NA
CDR3aa: CASSRGGMGTDTQYF
CDR3nt: TGTGCCAGCAGTCGGGGAGGGATGGGCACAGATACGCAGTATTTT

v_gene: TRBV11-3
j_gene: TRBJ2-3
d_gene: TRBD2
abundance: NA
CDR3aa: CASSLDRREAGGINTQYF
CDR3nt: TGTGCCAGCAGCTTAGATCGCCGAGAAGCGGGGGGGATAAATACGCAGTATTTT

v_gene: TRBV11-2
j_gene: TRBJ1-1
d_gene: NA
abundance: NA
CDR3aa: CASGNTGWGTRENTEAFF
CDR3nt: TGTGCCAGCGGCAATACAGGGTGGGGGACCCGGGAGAACACTGAAGCTTTCTTT

v_gene: TRBV6-4
j_gene: TRBJ1-1
d_gene: NA
abundance: NA
CDR3aa: CAGGGGDVVAFF
CDR3nt: TGTGCCGGAGGAGGGGGGGATGTCGTGGCTTTCTTT

v_gene: TRBV10-1
j_gene: TRBJ2-3
d_gene: TRBD1
abundance: NA
CDR3aa: CASSESWQGADTQYF
CDR3nt: TGCGCCAGCAGTGAGTCATGGCAGGGGGCCGATACGCAGTATTTT

v_gene: TRBV2
j_gene: TRBJ1-2
d_gene: TRBD1
abundance: NA
CDR3aa: CASKDRVNYGYTF
CDR3nt: TGTGCCAGCAAGGACAGGGTGAACTATGGCTACACCTTC

v_gene: TRBV6-6
j_gene: TRBJ2-3
d_gene: TRBD2
abundance: NA
CDR3aa: CASRSGGAGDTQYF
CDR3nt: TGTGCCAGCAGGAGCGGGGGGGCGGGAGATACGCAGTATTTT

v_gene: TRBV5-6
j_gene: TRBJ2-7
d_gene: TRBD2
abundance: NA
CDR3aa: CASSLLADYEQYF
CDR3nt: TGTGCCAGCAGCTTACTAGCGGACTACGAGCAGTACTTC

v_gene: TRBV5-1
j_gene: TRBJ1-3
d_gene: NA
abundance: NA
CDR3aa: CASSPDSSGNTIYF
CDR3nt: TGCGCCAGCAGCCCTGACAGCTCTGGAAACACCATATATTTT

v_gene: TRBV7-3
j_gene: TRBJ2-3
d_gene: NA
abundance: NA
CDR3aa: CASSRLGDTQYF
CDR3nt: TGTGCCAGCAGTCGACTAGGAGATACGCAGTATTTT

v_gene: TRBV2
j_gene: TRBJ1-5
d_gene: TRBD1
abundance: NA
CDR3aa: CASSVRTGGKDPQHF
CDR3nt: TGTGCCAGCAGTGTTAGGACAGGGGGAAAGGATCCCCAGCATTTT

v_gene: TRBV25-1
j_gene: TRBJ1-2
d_gene: TRBD1
abundance: once
CDR3aa: CASRSPGQGPNYGYTF
CDR3nt: TGTGCCAGCAGAAGCCCAGGACAGGGGCCTAACTATGGCTACACCTTC

v_gene: TRBV11-3
j_gene: TRBJ2-5
d_gene: NA
abundance: few
CDR3aa: CASSSGGGAETQYF
CDR3nt: TGTGCCAGCAGCTCAGGTGGAGGTGCGGAGACCCAGTACTTC

v_gene: TRBV9
j_gene: TRBJ2-2
d_gene: NA
abundance: once
CDR3aa: CASSDSKKQGPILPGELFF
CDR3nt: TGTGCCAGCAGCGATTCAAAGAAACAGGGTCCGATTCTCCCCGGGGAGCTGTTTTTT

v_gene: TRBV4-2
j_gene: TRBJ2-7
d_gene: NA
abundance: once
CDR3aa: CASSQEGTGAYEQYF
CDR3nt: TGTGCCAGCAGCCAAGAAGGGACGGGGGCCTACGAGCAGTACTTC

v_gene: TRBV5-1
j_gene: TRBJ2-7
d_gene: NA
abundance: NA
CDR3aa: CASSLFPSVELSYEQYF
CDR3nt: TGCGCCAGCAGCTTGTTTCCGAGCGTAGAACTATCCTACGAGCAGTACTTC

v_gene: TRBV2
j_gene: TRBJ1-2
d_gene: TRBD1
abundance: NA
CDR3aa: CANEQGARGYTF
CDR3nt: TGTGCCAACGAACAGGGGGCGCGTGGCTACACCTTC

v_gene: TRBV7-6
j_gene: TRBJ2-1
d_gene: NA
abundance: NA
CDR3aa: CASSLRDSAVNNEQFF
CDR3nt: TGTGCCAGCAGCTTGCGCGACTCAGCGGTTAACAATGAGCAGTTCTTC

v_gene: TRBV29-1
j_gene: TRBJ1-1
d_gene: TRBD1
abundance: NA
CDR3aa: CSVEKGRGLAEAFF
CDR3nt: TGCAGCGTTGAGAAGGGTAGGGGGCTTGCTGAAGCTTTCTTT

v_gene: TRBV4-2
j_gene: TRBJ1-4
d_gene: TRBD1
abundance: NA
CDR3aa: CASSQTYPGQGAWANEKLFF
CDR3nt: TGTGCCAGCAGCCAGACATATCCAGGACAGGGGGCATGGGCTAATGAAAAACTGTTTTTT

v_gene: TRBV7-3
j_gene: TRBJ2-3
d_gene: TRBD1
abundance: NA
CDR3aa: CASSSSGGPDTQYF
CDR3nt: TGTGCCAGCAGCTCCTCAGGGGGCCCAGATACGCAGTATTTT

v_gene: TRBV2
j_gene: TRBJ1-5
d_gene: NA
abundance: NA
CDR3aa: CASSELTANQPQHF
CDR3nt: TGTGCCAGCAGCGAGCTGACAGCGAACCAGCCCCAGCATTTT

v_gene: TRBV29-1
j_gene: TRBJ2-1
d_gene: TRBD1
abundance: NA
CDR3aa: CSGRGQGANEQFF
CDR3nt: TGCAGCGGGAGGGGACAGGGGGCGAATGAGCAGTTCTTC

v_gene: TRBV4-2
j_gene: TRBJ1-4
d_gene: NA
abundance: few
CDR3aa: CASSLSAGLSNEKLFF
CDR3nt: TGTGCCAGCAGCTTGTCCGCGGGGCTGAGTAATGAAAAACTGTTTTTT

v_gene: TRBV19
j_gene: TRBJ1-1
d_gene: NA
abundance: NA
CDR3aa: CASTRVAEAFF
CDR3nt: TGTGCCAGTACCCGGGTGGCTGAAGCTTTCTTT